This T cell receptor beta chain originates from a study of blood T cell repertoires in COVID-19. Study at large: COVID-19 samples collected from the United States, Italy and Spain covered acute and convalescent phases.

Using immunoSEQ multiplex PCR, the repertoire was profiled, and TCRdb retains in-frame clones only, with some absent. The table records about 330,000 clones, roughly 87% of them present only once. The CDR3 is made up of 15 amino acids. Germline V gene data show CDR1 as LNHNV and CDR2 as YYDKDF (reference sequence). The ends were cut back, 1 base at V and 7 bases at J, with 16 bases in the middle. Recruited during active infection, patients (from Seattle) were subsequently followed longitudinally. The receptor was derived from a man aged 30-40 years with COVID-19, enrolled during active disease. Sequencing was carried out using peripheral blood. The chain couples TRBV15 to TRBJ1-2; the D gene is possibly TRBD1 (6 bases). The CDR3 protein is CATSRVGGRGGGYTF. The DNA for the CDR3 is TGTGCCACCAGCAGAGTCGGGGGGCGAGGAGGTGGCTACACCTTC.